Detailed here is one T cell receptor beta chain. The sample belongs to a study of PD-L1 blockade in urothelial cancer. Using immunoSEQ multiplex PCR, the repertoire was profiled, and TCRdb retains in-frame clones only, with some absent. The data contain fewer than 130,000 clones, about 85% of them singletons. Germline assignment: CDR1 SGHAT and CDR2 FQNNGV. The CDR3 loop spans 18 amino acids. The J segment lost 2 bases and the V segment lost 6 bases, leaving 15 bases of the junction unmatched. Locally advanced or metastatic urothelial carcinoma affected all patients. The input for sequencing was PBMCs, taken around atezolizumab (anti-PD-L1) treatment. The gene calls are TRBV11-2 and TRBJ1-1, with 10 bases matching TRBD1. This TCR derives from a man between 45 and 60 years old with urothelial cancer. The CDR3 DNA follows: TGTGCCAGCAGATCCGGGACAGGGGCGACGAAGGGAAACACTGAAGCTTTCTTT. This sequence encodes CASRSGTGATKGNTEAFF. The whole variable domain, remainder taken from reference TRBV11-2 and TRBJ1-1, is EAGVAQSPRYKIIEKRQSVAFWCNPISGHATLYWYQQILGQGPKLLIQFQNNGVVDDSQLPKDRFSAERLKGVDSTLKIQPAKLEDSAVYLCASRSGTGATKGNTEAFFGQGTRLTVV.